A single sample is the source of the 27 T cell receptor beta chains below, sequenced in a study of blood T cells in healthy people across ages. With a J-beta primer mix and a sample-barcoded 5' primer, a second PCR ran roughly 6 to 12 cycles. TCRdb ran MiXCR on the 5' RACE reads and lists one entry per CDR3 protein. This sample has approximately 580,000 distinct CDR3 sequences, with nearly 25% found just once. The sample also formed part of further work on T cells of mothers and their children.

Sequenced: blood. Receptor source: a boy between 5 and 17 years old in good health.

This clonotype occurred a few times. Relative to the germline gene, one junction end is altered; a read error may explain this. The CDR3 region is CATSRDIGLANNNEPFF. CDR3 DNA: TGTGCCACCAGCAGAGATATAGGACTAGCGAACAACAATGAGCCGTTCTTC. The rearrangement uses TRBV15 and TRBJ2-1; 9 bases fit TRBD2. Germline V gene sequence: CDR1 LNHNV, CDR2 YYDKDF (reference sequence). CDR3 length: 17 residues.

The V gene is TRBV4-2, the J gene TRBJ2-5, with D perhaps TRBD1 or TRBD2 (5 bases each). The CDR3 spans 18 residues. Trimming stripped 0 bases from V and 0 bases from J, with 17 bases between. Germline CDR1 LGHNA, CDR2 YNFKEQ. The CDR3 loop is CASSQDPVDGTYQETQYF. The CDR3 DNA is TGTGCCAGCAGCCAAGATCCGGTTGACGGGACGTACCAAGAGACCCAGTACTTC.

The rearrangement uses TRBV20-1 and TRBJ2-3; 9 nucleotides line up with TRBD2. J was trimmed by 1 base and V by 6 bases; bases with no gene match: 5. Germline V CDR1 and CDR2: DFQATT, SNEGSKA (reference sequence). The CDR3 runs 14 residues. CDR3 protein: CSAVIAGGTDTQYF. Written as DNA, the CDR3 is TGCAGTGCGGTGATAGCGGGGGGCACAGATACGCAGTATTTT.

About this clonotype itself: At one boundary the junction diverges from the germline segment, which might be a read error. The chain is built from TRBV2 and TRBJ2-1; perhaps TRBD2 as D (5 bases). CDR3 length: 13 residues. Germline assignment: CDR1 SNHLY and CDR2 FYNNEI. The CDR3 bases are TGTGCCAGCGGGGAGTACACTTACAATGAGCGGTTCTTC. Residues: CASGEYTYNERFF.

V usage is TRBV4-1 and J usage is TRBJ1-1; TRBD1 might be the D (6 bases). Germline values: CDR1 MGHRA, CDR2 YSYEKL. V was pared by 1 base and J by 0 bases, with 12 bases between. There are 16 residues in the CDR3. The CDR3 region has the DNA TGCGCCAGCAGCCAAGTGGGGGGCAACCTGAACACTGAAGCTTTCTTT. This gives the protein CASSQVGGNLNTEAFF.

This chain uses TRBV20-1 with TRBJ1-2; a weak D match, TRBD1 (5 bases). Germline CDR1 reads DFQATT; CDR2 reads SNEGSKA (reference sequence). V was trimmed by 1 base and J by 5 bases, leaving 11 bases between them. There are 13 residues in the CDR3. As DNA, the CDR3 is TGCAGTGCTAGAGTGGACAAATTTTATGGCTACACCTTC. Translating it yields CSARVDKFYGYTF.

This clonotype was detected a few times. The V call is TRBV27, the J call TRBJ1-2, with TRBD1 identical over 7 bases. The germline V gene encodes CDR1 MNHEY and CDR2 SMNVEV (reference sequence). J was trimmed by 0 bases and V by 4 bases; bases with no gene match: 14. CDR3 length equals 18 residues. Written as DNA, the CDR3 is TGTGCCAGCAGTTCTTATCTCGGGACAGCGATTACTAACTATGGCTACACCTTC. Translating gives CASSSYLGTAITNYGYTF.

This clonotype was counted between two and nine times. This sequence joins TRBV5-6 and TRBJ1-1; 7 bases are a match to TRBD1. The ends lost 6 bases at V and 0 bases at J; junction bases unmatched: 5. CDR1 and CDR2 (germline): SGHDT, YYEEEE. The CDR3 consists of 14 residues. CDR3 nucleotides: TGTGCCAGCACCCACAGGGGATTGAACACTGAAGCTTTCTTT. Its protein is CASTHRGLNTEAFF.

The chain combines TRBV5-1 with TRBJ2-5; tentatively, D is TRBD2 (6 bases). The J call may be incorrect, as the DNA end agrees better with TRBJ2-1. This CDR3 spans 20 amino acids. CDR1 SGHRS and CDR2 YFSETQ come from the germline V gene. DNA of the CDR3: TGCGCCAGCAGCGTGGGTTTAACGGGAGCACTGAAAGGGACCTACAATGAGCAGTTCTTC. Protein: CASSVGLTGALKGTYNEQFF.

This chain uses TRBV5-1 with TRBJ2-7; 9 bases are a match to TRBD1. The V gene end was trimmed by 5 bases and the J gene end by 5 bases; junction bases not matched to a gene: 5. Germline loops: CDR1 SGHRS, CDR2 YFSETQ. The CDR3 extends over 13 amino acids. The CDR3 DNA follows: TGCGCCAGCAGACGGGACAGGGAGGACGAGCAGTACTTC. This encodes CASRRDREDEQYF.

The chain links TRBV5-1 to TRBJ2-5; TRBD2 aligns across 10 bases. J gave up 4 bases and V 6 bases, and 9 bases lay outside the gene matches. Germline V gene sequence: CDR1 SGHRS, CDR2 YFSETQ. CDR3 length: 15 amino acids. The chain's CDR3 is CASNWRLAGGETQYF. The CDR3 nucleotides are TGCGCCAGCAACTGGCGACTAGCGGGTGGAGAGACCCAGTACTTC.

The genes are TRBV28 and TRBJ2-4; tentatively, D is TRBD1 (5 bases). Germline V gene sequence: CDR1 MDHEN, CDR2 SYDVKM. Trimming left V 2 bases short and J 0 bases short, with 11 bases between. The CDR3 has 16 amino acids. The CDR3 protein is CASSLPTDIAKNIQYF. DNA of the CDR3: TGTGCCAGCAGTTTACCGACAGACATAGCCAAAAACATTCAGTACTTC.

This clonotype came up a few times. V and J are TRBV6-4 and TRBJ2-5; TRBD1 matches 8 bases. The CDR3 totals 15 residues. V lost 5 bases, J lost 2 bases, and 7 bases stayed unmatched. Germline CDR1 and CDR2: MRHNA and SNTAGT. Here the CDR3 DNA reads TGTGCCAGCAGTCCAGGGGGCGGTGAACAAGAGACCCAGTACTTC. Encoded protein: CASSPGGGEQETQYF.

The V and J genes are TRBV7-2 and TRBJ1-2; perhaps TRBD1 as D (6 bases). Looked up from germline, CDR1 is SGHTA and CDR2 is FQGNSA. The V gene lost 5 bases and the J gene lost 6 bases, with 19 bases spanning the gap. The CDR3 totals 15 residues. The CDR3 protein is CASSLTPPGQNGYTF. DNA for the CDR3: TGTGCCAGCAGCCTCACGCCCCCGGGACAAAATGGCTACACCTTC. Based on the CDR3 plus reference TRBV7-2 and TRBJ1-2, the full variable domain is GAGVSQSPSNKVTEKGKDVELRCDPISGHTALYWYRQSLGQGLEFLIYFQGNSAPDKSGLPSDRFSAERTGGSVSTLTIQRTQQEDSAVYLCASSLTPPGQNGYTFGSGTRLTVV.

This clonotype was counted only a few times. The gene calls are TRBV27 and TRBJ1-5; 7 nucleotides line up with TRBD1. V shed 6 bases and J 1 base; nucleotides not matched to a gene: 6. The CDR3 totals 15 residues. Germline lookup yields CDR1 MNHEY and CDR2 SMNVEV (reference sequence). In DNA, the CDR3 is TGTGCCAGCAGGGGACAGATCAGGAGCAATCAGCCCCAGCATTTT. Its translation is CASRGQIRSNQPQHF.

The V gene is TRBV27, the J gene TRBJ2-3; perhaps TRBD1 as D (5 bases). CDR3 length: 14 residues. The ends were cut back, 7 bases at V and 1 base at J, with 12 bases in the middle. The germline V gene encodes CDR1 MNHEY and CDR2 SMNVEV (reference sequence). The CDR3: CASKWGSRTDTQYF. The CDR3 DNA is TGTGCCAGCAAATGGGGCAGCCGCACAGATACGCAGTATTTT.

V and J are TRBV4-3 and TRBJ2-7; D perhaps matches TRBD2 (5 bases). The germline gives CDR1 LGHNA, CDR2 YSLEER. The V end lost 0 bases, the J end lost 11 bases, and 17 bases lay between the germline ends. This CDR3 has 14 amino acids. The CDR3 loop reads CASSQEIGGRAKYF. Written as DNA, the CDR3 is TGCGCCAGCAGCCAAGAGATCGGAGGTCGCGCCAAGTACTTC.

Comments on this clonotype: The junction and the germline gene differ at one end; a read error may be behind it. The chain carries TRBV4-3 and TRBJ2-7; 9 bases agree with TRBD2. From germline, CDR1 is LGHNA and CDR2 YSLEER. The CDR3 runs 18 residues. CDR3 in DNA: TGCGCCAGCAGCCAAGATGGGACTAGCTTTGGGAGAGGGCTCGAGCAGCACTTC. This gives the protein CASSQDGTSFGRGLEQHF.

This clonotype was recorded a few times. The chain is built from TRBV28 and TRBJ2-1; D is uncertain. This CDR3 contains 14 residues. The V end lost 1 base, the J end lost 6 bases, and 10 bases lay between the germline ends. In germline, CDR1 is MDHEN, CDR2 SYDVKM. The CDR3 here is CASSLSYSGNEQFF. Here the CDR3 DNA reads TGTGCCAGCAGTTTATCCTATAGTGGCAATGAGCAGTTCTTC.

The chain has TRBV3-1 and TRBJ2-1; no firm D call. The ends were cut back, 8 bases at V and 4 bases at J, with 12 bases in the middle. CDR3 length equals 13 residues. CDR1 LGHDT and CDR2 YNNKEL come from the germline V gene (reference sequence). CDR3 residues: CASQTRPYNEQFF. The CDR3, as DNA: TGTGCCAGCCAAACCCGACCTTACAATGAGCAGTTCTTC.

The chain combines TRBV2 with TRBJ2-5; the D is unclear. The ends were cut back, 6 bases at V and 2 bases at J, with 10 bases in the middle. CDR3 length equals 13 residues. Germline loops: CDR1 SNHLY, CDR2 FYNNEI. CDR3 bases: TGTGCCAGCAGCTACCAGTTACAAGAGACCCAGTACTTC. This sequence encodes CASSYQLQETQYF. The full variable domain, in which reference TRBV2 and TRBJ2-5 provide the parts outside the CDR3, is EPEVTQTPSHQVTQMGQEVILRCVPISNHLYFYWYRQILGQKVEFLVSFYNNEISEKSEIFDDQFSVERPDGSNFTLKIRSTKLEDSAMYFCASSYQLQETQYFGPGTRLLVL.

This CDR3 is CASVLDTGELFF. As DNA, the CDR3 is TGTGCCAGCGTTTTAGACACCGGGGAGCTGTTTTTT. J is TRBJ2-2 and V is TRBV2; unclear D gene. Germline-derived CDR1 and CDR2 are SNHLY and FYNNEI. Trimming stripped 8 bases from V and 3 bases from J, with 7 bases between. The CDR3 contains 12 residues.

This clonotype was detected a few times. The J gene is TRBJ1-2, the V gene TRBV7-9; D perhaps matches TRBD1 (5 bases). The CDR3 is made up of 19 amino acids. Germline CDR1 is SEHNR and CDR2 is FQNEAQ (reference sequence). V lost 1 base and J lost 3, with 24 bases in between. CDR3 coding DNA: TGTGCCAGCAGCTTAGACCGCGGGGCGCGGGACCGATCATACTATGGCTACACCTTC. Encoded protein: CASSLDRGARDRSYYGYTF.

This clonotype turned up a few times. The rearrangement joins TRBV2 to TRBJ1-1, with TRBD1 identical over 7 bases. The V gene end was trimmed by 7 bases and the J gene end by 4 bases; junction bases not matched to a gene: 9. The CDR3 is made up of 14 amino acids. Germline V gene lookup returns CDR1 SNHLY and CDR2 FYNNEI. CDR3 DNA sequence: TGTGCCAGCACCCCACGAGGGGGCCTCACTGAAGCTTTCTTT. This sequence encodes CASTPRGGLTEAFF.

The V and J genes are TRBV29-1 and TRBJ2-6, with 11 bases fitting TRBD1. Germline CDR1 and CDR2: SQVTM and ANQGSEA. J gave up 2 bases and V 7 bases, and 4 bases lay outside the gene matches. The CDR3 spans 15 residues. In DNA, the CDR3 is TGCAGCGCCGGACAGGGGGCGCCTGGGGCCAACGTCCTGACTTTC. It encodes CSAGQGAPGANVLTF.

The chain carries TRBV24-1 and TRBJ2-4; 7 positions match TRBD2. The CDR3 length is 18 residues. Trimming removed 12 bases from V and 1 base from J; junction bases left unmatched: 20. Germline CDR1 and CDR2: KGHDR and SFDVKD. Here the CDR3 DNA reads TGTGCCCCCCCCGGGACTATCAATTCTGAAGGGGCCAAAAACATTCAGTACTTC. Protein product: CAPPGTINSEGAKNIQYF.

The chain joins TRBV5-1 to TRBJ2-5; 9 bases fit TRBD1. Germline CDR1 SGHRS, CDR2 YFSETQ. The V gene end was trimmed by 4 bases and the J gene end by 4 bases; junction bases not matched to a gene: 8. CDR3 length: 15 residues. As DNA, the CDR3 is TGCGCCAGCAGCCCCGGACAGGGGCTGATAGAGACCCAGTACTTC. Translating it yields CASSPGQGLIETQYF.